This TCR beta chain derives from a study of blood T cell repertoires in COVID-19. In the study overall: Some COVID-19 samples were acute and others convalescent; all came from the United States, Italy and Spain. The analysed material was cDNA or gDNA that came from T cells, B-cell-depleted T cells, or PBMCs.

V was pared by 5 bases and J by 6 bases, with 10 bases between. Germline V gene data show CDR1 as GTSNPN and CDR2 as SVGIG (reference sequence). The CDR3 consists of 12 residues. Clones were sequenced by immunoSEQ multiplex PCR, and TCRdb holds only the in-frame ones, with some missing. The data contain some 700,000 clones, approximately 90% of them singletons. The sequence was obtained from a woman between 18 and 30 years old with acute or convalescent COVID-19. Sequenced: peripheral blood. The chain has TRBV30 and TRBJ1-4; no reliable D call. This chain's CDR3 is CAWSGRDEKLFF. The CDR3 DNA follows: TGTGCCTGGTCTGGGAGGGATGAAAAACTGTTTTTT.